This T cell receptor (beta chain) was sequenced in a study of T cell repertoires in cytomegalovirus infection (dated by TCRdb to about 2019). Broadly, across the study: Recently identified HLA-C-restricted CMV epitopes, whose presentation resists viral immunomodulation, were targeted by peptide stimulations together with well-studied HLA-B-restricted epitopes. The HLA type of each donor mattered for the analysis, because public TCR beta signatures pointed to carriage of CMV infection along with the matching HLA type.

The listed sequencing device is Illumina HiSeq 1500. The raw public data were reprocessed by TCRdb itself: fastp quality trimming at Q25, MiXCR clonotype calling, in-frame beta chains only. CDR3 protein duplicates are merged, each entry listing the most common genes and DNA. For this sample there are over 250,000 distinct CDR3 sequences; 20% to 25% appear just once. Roughly 20% of the sample rests with the top ten. Paper-wide results and their limitations: In the ex vivo response, HLA-C-restricted CMV-specific TCR beta clonotypes were dominant, and in two of eight donors the single most frequent clonotype came from this HLA-C-restricted group. In both this cohort and an independent cohort of 350 to 400 donors, the cumulative frequency of public TCR beta family members distinguished carriers of CMV infection plus the relevant HLA type.

Note on this clonotype: Its antigen is unknown. One base away there is no much larger clone; base qualities are not given.

In light of the paper, this sample's treatment or condition label describes: in vitro stimulation with specific CMV peptide epitopes to enrich CMV-specific T cells. The CDR3 sequence holds 10 residues, the cysteine and phenylalanine included. CDR3 DNA only is kept here, 30 bases in frame from base 1. V is pared back by 10 bases and J by 14 bases, with 15 bases lying between the germline termini. CDR1 and CDR2 were assigned from the germline V gene as ENHRY and SYGVKD. The sequences come from cultured PBMCs, collected from culture after CMV antigen stimulation. This TCR came from a human donor in good health (CMV status not recorded). Some clones in this sample may be carry-over from other donors' samples. The chain couples TRBV10-3 to TRBJ2-1, with the identity of the D gene unclear. The CDR3 amino acid sequence is: CATGVAQKFF. The sequence in DNA is TGTGCCACGGGCGTGGCCCAAAAGTTCTTC.